This TCR beta chain derives from a study of blood T cell repertoires in COVID-19. Looking at the study overall: In each case, the material was cDNA or gDNA derived from T cells, B-cell-depleted T cells, or PBMCs.

Germline V gene lookup returns CDR1 MNHEY and CDR2 SMNVEV (reference sequence). The CDR3 runs to 14 residues. Trimming cost V 0 bases and J 1 base, with 6 bases left between them. Participants were aged roughly 18 to 95 years, lived in around 25 US areas, and enrolled virtually. As handled by the study authors: Estimation of nucleated cell counts was performed using reference gene primer amplification. Assay used: immunoSEQ multiplex PCR; TCRdb lists only in-frame clones, some missing. Clone size and the V and J calls come from that table; the DNA yielded D and trimming. The sample holds 330,000 or so clones, roughly 90% seen once.

The receptor comes from a woman aged 25 to 39 who had recovered from COVID-19. The sample consisted of PBMCs or T cells enriched from blood (not recorded which). V gene TRBV27 combines with J gene TRBJ1-1; no clear D. The CDR3 reads CASSLSAPNTEAFF. CDR3 nucleotides: TGTGCCAGCAGTTTATCGGCCCCGAACACTGAAGCTTTCTTT.